This T cell receptor beta chain appears in the sequencing data of a study of PD-L1 blockade in urothelial cancer. As for the study in general: The analyses of blood took place 3 weeks (second dose) and 6 weeks after treatment start. Median blood clonality was around 0.074, with around 77,000 unique TCRs.

The repertoire was sequenced with immunoSEQ multiplex PCR; TCRdb's copy has only in-frame clones and lacks some. This sample yields 45,000 to 55,000 clones, of which 84% are seen a single time; 1% to 1.5% belongs to the top ten. Time point noted: pretreatment peripheral blood. The CDR3 has 17 residues. Trimming removed 7 bases from V and 6 bases from J; junction bases left unmatched: 20. The germline V gene has CDR1 SGHRS and CDR2 YFSETQ. This TCR was sampled from a man aged 45 to 65 with urothelial cancer. The material sequenced was PBMCs, taken around atezolizumab (anti-PD-L1) treatment. This rearrangement joins TRBV5-1 to TRBJ2-7; 9 bases map to TRBD1. CDR3 sequence: CASSLPGTGTHSGEQYF. As DNA, the CDR3 is TGCGCCAGCTCCCTGCCCGGGACAGGGACCCACTCGGGCGAGCAGTACTTC.